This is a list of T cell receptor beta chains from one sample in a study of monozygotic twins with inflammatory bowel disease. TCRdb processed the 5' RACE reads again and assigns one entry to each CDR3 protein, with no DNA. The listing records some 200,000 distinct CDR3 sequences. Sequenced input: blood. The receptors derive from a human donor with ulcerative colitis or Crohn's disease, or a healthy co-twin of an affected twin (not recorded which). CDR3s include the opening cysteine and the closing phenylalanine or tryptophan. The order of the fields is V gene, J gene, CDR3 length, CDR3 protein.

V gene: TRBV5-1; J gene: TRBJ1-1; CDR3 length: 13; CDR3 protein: CASMDRMNTEAFF
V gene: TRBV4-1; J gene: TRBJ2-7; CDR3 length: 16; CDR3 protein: CASSQVYGTGGYEQYF
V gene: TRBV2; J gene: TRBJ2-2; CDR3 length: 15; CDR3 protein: CASTKREVRAGELFF
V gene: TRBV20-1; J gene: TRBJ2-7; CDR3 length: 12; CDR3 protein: CSAREGAAEQYF
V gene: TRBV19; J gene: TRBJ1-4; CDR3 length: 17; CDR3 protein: CASSHDRSAATNEKLFF
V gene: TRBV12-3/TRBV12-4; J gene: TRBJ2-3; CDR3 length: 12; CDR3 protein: CASSLDPDTQYF
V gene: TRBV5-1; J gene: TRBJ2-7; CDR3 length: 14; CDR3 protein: CASSLQGFFYEQYF
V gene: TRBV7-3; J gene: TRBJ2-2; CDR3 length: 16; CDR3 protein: CASSLYSLANTGELFF
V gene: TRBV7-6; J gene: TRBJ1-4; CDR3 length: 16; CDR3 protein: CASSFLRPGTGEKLFF
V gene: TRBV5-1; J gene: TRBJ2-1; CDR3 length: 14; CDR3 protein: CASSPGQLHNEQFF
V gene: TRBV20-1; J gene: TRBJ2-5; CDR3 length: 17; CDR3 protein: CSARDGVRGGMEETQYF
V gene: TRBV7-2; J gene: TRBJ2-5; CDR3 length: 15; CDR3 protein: CASSLGTGWGETQYF
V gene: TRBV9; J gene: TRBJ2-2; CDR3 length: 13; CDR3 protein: CASSVTPSGELFF
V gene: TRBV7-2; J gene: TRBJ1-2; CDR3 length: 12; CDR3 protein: CASSPEVYGYTF
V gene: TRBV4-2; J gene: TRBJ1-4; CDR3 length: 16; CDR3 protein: CASSPGQQPTNEKLFF
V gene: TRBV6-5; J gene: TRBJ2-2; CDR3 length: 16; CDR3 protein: CASSSQGSRNTGELFF
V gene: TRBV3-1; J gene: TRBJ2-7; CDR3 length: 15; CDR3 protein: CASSQRLESSYEQYF
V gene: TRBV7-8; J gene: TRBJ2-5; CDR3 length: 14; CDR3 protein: CASSQLGSPETQYF
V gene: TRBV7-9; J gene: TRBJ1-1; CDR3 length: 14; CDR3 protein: CASSSDRGSTEAFF
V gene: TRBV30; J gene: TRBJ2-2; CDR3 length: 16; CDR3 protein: CAWSALPGRKIGELFF
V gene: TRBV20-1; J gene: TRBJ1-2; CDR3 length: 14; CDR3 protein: CSAPGQGANYGHTF
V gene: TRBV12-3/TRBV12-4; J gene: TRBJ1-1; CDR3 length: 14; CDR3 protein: CASSFGRQGAEAFF
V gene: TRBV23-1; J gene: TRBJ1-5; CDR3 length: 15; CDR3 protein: CASPTGGYSNQPQHF
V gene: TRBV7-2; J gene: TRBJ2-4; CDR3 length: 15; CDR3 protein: CASSPGRTFVNIQYF
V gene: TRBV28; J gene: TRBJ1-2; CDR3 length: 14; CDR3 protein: CASSLISGVAGYTF
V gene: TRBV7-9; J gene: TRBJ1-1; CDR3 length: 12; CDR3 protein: CASSRTGAEAFF
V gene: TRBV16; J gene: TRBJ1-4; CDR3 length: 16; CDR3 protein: CASSHLGTKENEKLFF
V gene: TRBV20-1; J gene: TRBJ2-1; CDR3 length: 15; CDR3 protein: CSARRAGDSYNEQFF
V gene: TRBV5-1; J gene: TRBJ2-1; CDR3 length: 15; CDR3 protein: CASSLAKGVNNEQFF
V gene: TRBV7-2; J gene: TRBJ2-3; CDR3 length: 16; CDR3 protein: CASSLEERGYTDTQYF
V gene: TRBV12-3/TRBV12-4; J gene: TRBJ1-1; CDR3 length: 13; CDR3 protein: CASGGGRNTEAFF
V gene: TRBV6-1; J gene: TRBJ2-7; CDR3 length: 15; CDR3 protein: CASRVGQGARDEQYF
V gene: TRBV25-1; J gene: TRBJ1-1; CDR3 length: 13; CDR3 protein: CASWTGGGTEAFF
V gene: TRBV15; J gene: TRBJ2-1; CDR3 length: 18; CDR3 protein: CATSRDQLAGARGNEQFF
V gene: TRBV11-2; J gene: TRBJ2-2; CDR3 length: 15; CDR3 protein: CASSPGGGNTGELFF
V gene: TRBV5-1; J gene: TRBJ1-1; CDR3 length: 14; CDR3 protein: CASSRDRRPTEAFF
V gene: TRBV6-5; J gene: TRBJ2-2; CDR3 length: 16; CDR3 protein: CASSYSAGAATGELFF
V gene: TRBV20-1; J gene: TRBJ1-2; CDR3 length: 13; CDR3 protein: CSASPRGNYGYTF
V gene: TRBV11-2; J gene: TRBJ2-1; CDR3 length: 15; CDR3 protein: CASSSSGIDYNEQFF
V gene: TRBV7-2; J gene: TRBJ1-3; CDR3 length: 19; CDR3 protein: CASSLVQGRLINSGNTIYF